The source of this T cell receptor beta chain is a study of a mutant IDH1 vaccine in newly diagnosed glioma. TCRdb's table, derived via immunoSEQ multiplex PCR, lists solely in-frame clones and lacks some. The sample contains 50,000 to 75,000 clones, around 84% of which appear only once. Remarks on this clone: The antigen is undetermined.

The time point denotes: week 5, during vaccination. Doses of 300 ug of mutant IDH1 20-mer peptide were given with topical imiquimod. V was shortened by 0 bases and J by 0 bases, with 9 bases between the two germline ends. CDR1 and CDR2 (germline): MNHEY, SMNVEV (reference sequence). This CDR3 region has 16 residues. V usage is TRBV27 and J usage is TRBJ1-5; D is uncertain. The sequence came from a woman aged 45 to 65 with glioma. This material consisted of PBMCs, taken from a glioma patient whose treatment included an IDH1 peptide vaccine. The CDR3 protein is CASSLSPAYSNQPQHF. In DNA, the CDR3 is TGTGCCAGCAGTTTATCGCCAGCCTATAGCAATCAGCCCCAGCATTTT.